Following are 29 T cell receptor beta chains from one sample sequenced in a study of blood T cell repertoires in COVID-19. Only in-frame clones appear in the TCRdb table, and some are missing; sequencing was by immunoSEQ multiplex PCR. The table records more than 200,000 clones, around 89% of them present only once. Sequenced sample: PBMCs or T cells enriched from blood (not recorded which). Receptors were obtained from a woman aged 25 to 39 who had recovered from COVID-19.

The chain recombines TRBV6-5 with TRBJ2-5; D uncertain. Trimming left V 7 bases short and J 0 bases short, with 6 bases between. The CDR3 has 12 amino acids. CDR1 MNHEY and CDR2 SVGAGI come from the germline V gene. In DNA form, the CDR3 reads TGTGCCAGCACAGATTACCAAGAGACCCAGTACTTC. Encoded protein: CASTDYQETQYF.

The gene calls are TRBV5-1 and TRBJ2-1; 8 nucleotides match TRBD2. The V gene's germline CDR1 is SGHRS and CDR2 YFSETQ. This CDR3 has 15 residues. V was pared by 5 bases and J by 0 bases, with 4 bases of the junction left unmatched. The CDR3 DNA reads TGCGCCAGCAGATTAGCGGGGAGCTCCTACAATGAGCAGTTCTTC. Translated, it gives CASRLAGSSYNEQFF. The full variable domain, with the rest looked up from reference TRBV5-1 and TRBJ2-1, is KAGVTQTPRYLIKTRGQQVTLSCSPISGHRSVSWYQQTPGQGLQFLFEYFSETQRNKGNFPGRFSGRQFSNSRSEMNVSTLELGDSALYLCASRLAGSSYNEQFFGPGTRLTVL.

The rearrangement links TRBV5-4 to TRBJ2-7, with D maybe TRBD2 (6 bases). Germline lookup yields CDR1 SGHNT and CDR2 YYREEE (reference sequence). Trimming cost V 4 bases and J 4 bases, with 12 bases left between them. This CDR3 contains 13 residues. DNA of the CDR3: TGTGCCAGCAGCGGCGGGACCCTATACGAGCAGTACTTC. Protein product: CASSGGTLYEQYF.

This rearrangement joins TRBV9 to TRBJ2-7; a possible D gene is TRBD2 (6 bases). Trimming took 0 bases from V and 3 from J, leaving 13 bases between them. In germline, CDR1 is SGDLS, CDR2 YYNGEE. The CDR3 has 15 amino acids. This CDR3 reads CASSVGWGVVYEQYF. CDR3 DNA: TGTGCCAGCAGCGTAGGCTGGGGGGTGGTCTACGAGCAGTACTTC.

The rearrangement joins TRBV27 to TRBJ2-1; TRBD2 agrees at 13 bases. There are 16 residues in the CDR3. The germline gives CDR1 MNHEY, CDR2 SMNVEV (reference sequence). With 8 bases clipped from V and 1 base from J, the junction kept 5 bases outside the gene matches. The CDR3 reads CASGRTSGRSYNEQFF. The DNA of the CDR3 is TGTGCCAGCGGGCGGACTAGCGGGAGATCCTACAATGAGCAGTTCTTC.

The chain carries TRBV7-2 and TRBJ1-1; 7 bases map to TRBD1. Per the germline V gene, CDR1 is SGHTA and CDR2 is FQGNSA. V gave up 4 bases and J gave up 0 bases; unmatched junction bases: 8. The CDR3 covers 16 residues. The CDR3 region is CASSSSGTVMNTEAFF. Here the CDR3 DNA reads TGTGCCAGCAGCTCATCCGGGACAGTCATGAACACTGAAGCTTTCTTT.

The genes are TRBV12-3 or TRBV12-4 and TRBJ2-4; TRBD1 matches 9 bases. The CDR3 spans 13 residues. Germline trimming cut 3 bases from V and 8 bases from J; bases unmatched to any gene: 2. In DNA form, the CDR3 reads TGTGCCAGCAGTTTGGACAGGGGCCACATTCAGTACTTC. Encoded protein: CASSLDRGHIQYF.

V gene TRBV5-5 combines with J gene TRBJ2-7, with unresolved D. Trimming pared 1 base from V and 2 bases from J, leaving 7 bases between. Per the germline V gene, CDR1 is SGHKS and CDR2 is YYEKEE (reference sequence). CDR3 length: 13 amino acids. The CDR3 loop reads CASSLFRAYEQYF. The CDR3 DNA reads TGTGCCAGCAGCTTGTTTCGTGCCTACGAGCAGTACTTC.

This rearrangement joins TRBV7-9 to TRBJ2-7; D ambiguous. There are 14 residues in the CDR3. Trimming shortened V by 1 base and J by 2 bases, and 9 bases separated the two germline ends. The V gene's germline CDR1 is SEHNR and CDR2 FQNEAQ (reference sequence). CDR3 sequence (DNA): TGTGCCAGCAGCTTAGGGCAGGCCCCCTACGAGCAGTACTTC. Translation gives CASSLGQAPYEQYF.

CDR3 residues: CASSLVLAGAGDTQYF. In nucleotides, the CDR3 is TGTGCCAGCAGCTTAGTTTTAGCGGGAGCGGGAGATACGCAGTATTTT. The genes are TRBV7-6 and TRBJ2-3; 9 nucleotides align to TRBD2. The CDR3 contains 16 residues. Germline V gene sequence: CDR1 SGHVS, CDR2 FNYEAQ. V shed 1 base and J 5 bases; nucleotides not matched to a gene: 7.

The chain uses TRBV7-9 and TRBJ2-5, with TRBD1 matching 8 bases. Germline CDR1 reads SEHNR; CDR2 reads FQNEAQ (reference sequence). The J segment lost 5 bases and the V segment lost 1 base, leaving 6 bases of the junction unmatched. This CDR3 is 15 amino acids long. This chain's CDR3 is CASSLDAGGRETQYF. CDR3 bases: TGTGCCAGCAGCTTAGACGCAGGGGGCCGGGAGACCCAGTACTTC.

The genes are TRBV5-6 and TRBJ2-7, with D possibly matching TRBD1 (5 bases). Germline-derived CDR1 and CDR2 are SGHDT and YYEEEE. Trimming left V 3 bases short and J 9 bases short, with 13 bases between. The CDR3 spans 12 residues. The CDR3 DNA is TGTGCCAGCAGCTCGCAGGGTTATCTGCAGTACTTC. This gives the protein CASSSQGYLQYF.

The J gene is TRBJ1-5, the V gene TRBV11-2, with D possibly TRBD1 on 6 matching bases. Germline V gives CDR1 SGHAT, CDR2 FQNNGV. V dropped 2 bases and J dropped 7 bases, with 9 bases sitting between them. The CDR3 length is 13 residues. The CDR3 DNA is TGTGCCAGCAGCTTATCCAGGGGCCAGCCCCAGCATTTT. Translating it yields CASSLSRGQPQHF.

This clone was observed once. This sequence joins TRBV7-8 and TRBJ1-2; TRBD1 aligns across 11 bases. The CDR3 has 14 residues. Germline loops: CDR1 SGHVS, CDR2 FQNEAQ. J lost 6 bases, V lost 5 bases, and 5 bases had no gene match. The CDR3 nucleotides read TGTGCCAGCAGCCCGGGACAGGGGGTTGATGGCTACACCTTC. It is translated as CASSPGQGVDGYTF.

V gene TRBV5-1 combines with J gene TRBJ2-2, with a tentative D call TRBD2 (6 bases). With 0 bases removed from V and 2 bases from J, the gap between germline ends came to 8 bases. The germline V gene has CDR1 SGHRS and CDR2 YFSETQ. This CDR3 has 15 residues. CDR3 loop: CASSLGTTNTGELFF. The CDR3 DNA reads as TGCGCCAGCAGCTTGGGGACTACTAACACCGGGGAGCTGTTTTTT.

CDR3 sequence: CASSLAYYGSNYGYTF. CDR3 in DNA: TGCGCCAGCAGCTTGGCCTATTACGGTTCTAACTATGGCTACACCTTC. The chain recombines TRBV5-1 with TRBJ1-2; D gene unclear. V lost 0 bases to trimming and J lost 0 bases, with 12 bases between them. Germline-derived CDR1 and CDR2 are SGHRS and YFSETQ. This CDR3 comprises 16 residues.

The chain is built from TRBV5-1 and TRBJ2-3, with D possibly TRBD1 on 6 matching bases. Looked up from germline, CDR1 is SGHRS and CDR2 is YFSETQ. The CDR3 is 14 residues long. V was pared by 2 bases and J by 4 bases, with 11 bases between. The CDR3 region has the DNA TGCGCCAGCAGCTTACTAGGGGGAGCAGATACGCAGTATTTT. It yields the protein CASSLLGGADTQYF.

This clone was observed a few times. The V call is TRBV5-1, the J call TRBJ2-5, with unresolved D. V gave up 1 base and J gave up 0 bases, with 13 bases separating them. Germline-derived CDR1 and CDR2 are SGHRS and YFSETQ. This CDR3 region has 16 residues. CDR3 sequence (DNA): TGCGCCAGCAGCTTGTCTGGCGGAGATCACCAAGAGACCCAGTACTTC. This gives the protein CASSLSGGDHQETQYF.

V usage is TRBV28 and J usage is TRBJ1-2; TRBD1 aligns across 11 bases. V shed 6 bases, J shed 1 base, and the junction held 7 bases outside the gene matches. This CDR3 spans 16 amino acids. In germline, CDR1 is MDHEN, CDR2 SYDVKM. Written as DNA, the CDR3 is TGTGCCAGCAGGGGGACAGGGGGAACCTTTAACTATGGCTACACCTTC. Translating it yields CASRGTGGTFNYGYTF.

The J gene is TRBJ1-2, the V gene TRBV24-1, with TRBD1 matching over 9 bases. Germline V lookup: CDR1 KGHDR, CDR2 SFDVKD. The CDR3 loop spans 14 amino acids. V lost 9 bases, J lost 2 bases, and 6 bases stayed unmatched. The DNA for the CDR3 is TGTGCCACCCCCTGGACAGGGGAGAACTATGGCTACACCTTC. It translates to CATPWTGENYGYTF.

The chain employs TRBV7-9 and TRBJ2-3; D gene unclear. Trimming stripped 5 bases from V and 2 bases from J, with 8 bases between. CDR3 size: 13 residues. Germline CDR1 is SEHNR and CDR2 is FQNEAQ (reference sequence). The CDR3 DNA sequence: TGTGCCAGCAGCCTTAGCCACACAGATACGCAGTATTTT. Residues: CASSLSHTDTQYF.

This clone was seen at least ten times. The chain has TRBV2 and TRBJ1-5, with TRBD1 identical over 7 bases. In germline, CDR1 is SNHLY, CDR2 FYNNEI. V lost 2 bases to trimming and J lost 3 bases; unmatched junction nucleotides: 10. This CDR3 region has 17 residues. CDR3 amino acids: CASSESAGQADNQPQHF. CDR3 nucleotides: TGTGCCAGCAGTGAATCGGCTGGACAGGCAGACAATCAGCCCCAGCATTTT.

The rearrangement uses TRBV10-3 and TRBJ2-1, with TRBD2 matching over 10 bases. The CDR3 has 15 residues. J was trimmed by 2 bases and V by 3 bases; bases with no gene match: 1. Germline values: CDR1 ENHRY, CDR2 SYGVKD. The CDR3 protein is CAISESGRAYNEQFF. Written as DNA, the CDR3 is TGTGCCATCAGTGAAAGCGGGAGGGCCTACAATGAGCAGTTCTTC.

The chain combines TRBV29-1 with TRBJ1-1, with D maybe TRBD1 (6 bases). The germline V and J ends were trimmed by 6 bases and 0 bases, with 11 bases remaining between them. This CDR3 is built from 13 residues. From germline, CDR1 is SQVTM and CDR2 ANQGSEA. This chain's CDR3 is CSVRPGVNTEAFF. The CDR3 DNA is TGCAGCGTAAGACCAGGGGTGAACACTGAAGCTTTCTTT.

The J gene is TRBJ1-1, the V gene TRBV4-1; possible D gene TRBD1, 5 bases. The V end was cut by 3 bases, the J end by 0 bases, with 17 bases between. Germline CDR1 reads MGHRA; CDR2 reads YSYEKL. The length of the CDR3 is 17 residues. CDR3 sequence: CASSQGQGPTMNTEAFF. CDR3 DNA: TGCGCCAGCAGCCAGGGTCAGGGCCCTACCATGAACACTGAAGCTTTCTTT.

V usage is TRBV7-9 and J usage is TRBJ1-1, with D uncertain. CDR3 length: 14 amino acids. V was shortened by 0 bases and J by 4 bases, with 9 bases between the two germline ends. Germline CDR1 reads SEHNR; CDR2 reads FQNEAQ (reference sequence). The CDR3 protein is CASSLASQVTEAFF. The CDR3 coding sequence is TGTGCCAGCAGCTTAGCTTCGCAGGTCACTGAAGCTTTCTTT.

This chain connects TRBV5-1 to TRBJ2-2, with D maybe TRBD1 (5 bases). The V end was cut by 4 bases, the J end by 0 bases, with 22 bases between. The CDR3 is made up of 19 amino acids. Per the germline V gene, CDR1 is SGHRS and CDR2 is YFSETQ. CDR3 protein: CASSPARTQRNPNTGELFF. Written as DNA, the CDR3 is TGCGCCAGCAGCCCCGCCCGGACACAAAGAAACCCGAACACCGGGGAGCTGTTTTTT.

The rearrangement joins TRBV7-8 to TRBJ2-1, with D possibly being TRBD2 (5 bases). CDR3 length: 19 residues. CDR1 SGHVS and CDR2 FQNEAQ come from the germline V gene. Trimming left V 0 bases short and J 1 base short, with 19 bases between. The CDR3 coding sequence is TGTGCCAGCAGCTTAGCGCCTTGGCGGGTGGCCGCGTCCTACAATGAGCAGTTCTTC. Translation: CASSLAPWRVAASYNEQFF.

This rearrangement joins TRBV28 to TRBJ1-5; possible D gene TRBD1, 5 bases. With 4 bases removed from V and 0 bases from J, the gap between germline ends came to 25 bases. Germline lookup yields CDR1 MDHEN and CDR2 SYDVKM. The CDR3 has 20 residues. Here the CDR3 DNA reads TGTGCCAGCAGTTGGGAAAGGGAGGGGCTCATTAAATATAGCAATCAGCCCCAGCATTTT. Translation gives CASSWEREGLIKYSNQPQHF.